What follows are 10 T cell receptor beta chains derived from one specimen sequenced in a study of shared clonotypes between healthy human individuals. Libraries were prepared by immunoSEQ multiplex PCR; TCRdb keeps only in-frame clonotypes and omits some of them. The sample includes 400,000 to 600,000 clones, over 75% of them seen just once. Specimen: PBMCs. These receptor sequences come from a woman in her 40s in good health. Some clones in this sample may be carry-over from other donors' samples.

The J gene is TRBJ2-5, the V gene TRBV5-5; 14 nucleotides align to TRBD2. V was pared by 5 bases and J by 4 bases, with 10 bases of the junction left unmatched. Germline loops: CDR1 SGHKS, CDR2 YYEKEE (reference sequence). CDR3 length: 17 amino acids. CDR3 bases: TGTGCCAGCAGTTCCGGGACTAGCGGGAGAGGGGTAGAGACCCAGTACTTC. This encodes CASSSGTSGRGVETQYF.

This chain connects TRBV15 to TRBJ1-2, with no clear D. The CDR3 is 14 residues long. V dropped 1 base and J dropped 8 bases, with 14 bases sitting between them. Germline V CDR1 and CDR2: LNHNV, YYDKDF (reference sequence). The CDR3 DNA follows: TGTGCCACCAGCAGAGTGGCCGGCGGGAGCGGCTACACCTTC. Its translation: CATSRVAGGSGYTF.

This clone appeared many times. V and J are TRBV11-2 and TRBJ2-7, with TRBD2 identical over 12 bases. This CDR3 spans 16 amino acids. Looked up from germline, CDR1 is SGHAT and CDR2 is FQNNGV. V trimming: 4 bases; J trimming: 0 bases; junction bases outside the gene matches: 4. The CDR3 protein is CASSSRLAGVSYEQYF. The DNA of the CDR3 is TGTGCCAGCAGCTCGCGACTAGCGGGAGTCTCCTACGAGCAGTACTTC.

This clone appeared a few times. CDR3 nucleotides: TGTGCCAGCTCACCGATCGGTAGCGGCTCAGGGTGGGAGCAGTACTTC. Its translation: CASSPIGSGSGWEQYF. This sequence joins TRBV18 and TRBJ2-5, with D possibly being TRBD2 (6 bases). The V gene lost 3 bases and the J gene lost 11 bases, with 25 bases spanning the gap. The CDR3 is 16 residues long. Germline V lookup: CDR1 KGHSH, CDR2 LQKENI.

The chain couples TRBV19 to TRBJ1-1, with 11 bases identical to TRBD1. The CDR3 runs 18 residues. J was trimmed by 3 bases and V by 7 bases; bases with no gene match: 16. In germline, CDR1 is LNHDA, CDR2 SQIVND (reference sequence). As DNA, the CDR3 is TGTGCCAGTACCAACTTCCCCCGGGACAGGGGGTATTACACTGAAGCTTTCTTT. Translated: CASTNFPRDRGYYTEAFF.

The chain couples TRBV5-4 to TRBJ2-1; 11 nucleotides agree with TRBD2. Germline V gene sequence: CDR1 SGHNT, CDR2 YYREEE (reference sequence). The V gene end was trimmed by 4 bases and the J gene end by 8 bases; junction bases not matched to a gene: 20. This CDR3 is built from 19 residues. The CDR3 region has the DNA TGTGCCAGCAGCGCCCTGGGACTAGCGGCATTCAGGGGGGTCGATGAGCAGTTCTTC. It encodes CASSALGLAAFRGVDEQFF.

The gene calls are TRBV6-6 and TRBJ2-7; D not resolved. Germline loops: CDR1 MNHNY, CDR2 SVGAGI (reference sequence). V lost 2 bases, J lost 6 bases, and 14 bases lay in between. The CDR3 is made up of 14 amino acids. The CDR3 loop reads CASSYVADSLEQYF. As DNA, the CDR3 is TGTGCCAGCAGTTACGTGGCAGACTCACTCGAGCAGTACTTC.

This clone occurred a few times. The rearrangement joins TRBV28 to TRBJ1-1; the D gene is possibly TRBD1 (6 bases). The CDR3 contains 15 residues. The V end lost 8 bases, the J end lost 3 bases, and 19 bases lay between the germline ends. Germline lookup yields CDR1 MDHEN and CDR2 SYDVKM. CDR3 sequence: CASPPPGARDTEAFF. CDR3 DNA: TGTGCCAGCCCGCCCCCAGGGGCGCGGGACACTGAAGCTTTCTTT.

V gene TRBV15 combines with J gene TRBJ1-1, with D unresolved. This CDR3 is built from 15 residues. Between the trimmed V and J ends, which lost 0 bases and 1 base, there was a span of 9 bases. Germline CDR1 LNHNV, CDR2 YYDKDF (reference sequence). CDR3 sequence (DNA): TGTGCCACCAGCAGAGATCAGGCGGGGAACACTGAAGCTTTCTTT. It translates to CATSRDQAGNTEAFF.

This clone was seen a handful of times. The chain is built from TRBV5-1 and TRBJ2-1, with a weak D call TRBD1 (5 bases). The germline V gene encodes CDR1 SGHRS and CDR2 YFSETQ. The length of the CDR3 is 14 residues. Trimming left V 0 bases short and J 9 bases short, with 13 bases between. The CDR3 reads CASSLVSQDGEQFF. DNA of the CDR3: TGCGCCAGCAGCTTGGTATCACAGGATGGTGAGCAGTTCTTC.